A single sample is the source of the 4 T cell receptor beta chains below, sequenced in a study of T-cell memory formation after mild COVID-19. TCRdb used MiXCR to reprocess the 5' RACE reads, holding one entry per CDR3 protein. The table has roughly 100,000 distinct CDR3 sequences, 9.5% to 15% seen once. Sequences were obtained from PBMCs or a T cell subset sorted from them (not recorded which). Source of these receptors: an adult woman who had mild COVID-19 (a few samples of this study predate the infection). Cell type and time point are not known.

The chain links TRBV13 to TRBJ2-7; 10 nucleotides match TRBD1. Germline trimming cut 5 bases from V and 2 bases from J; bases unmatched to any gene: 9. Germline CDR1 and CDR2: PRHDT and FYEKMQ (reference sequence). The CDR3 is made up of 16 amino acids. The CDR3 sequence: CASSPQGQGETYEQYF. The CDR3 nucleotides are TGTGCCAGCAGCCCCCAAGGACAGGGGGAAACCTACGAGCAGTACTTC.

The chain combines TRBV18 with TRBJ2-5; 7 bases map to TRBD1. The CDR3 runs to 11 residues. Trimming removed 11 bases from V and 1 base from J; junction bases left unmatched: 1. Germline V gene data show CDR1 as KGHSH and CDR2 as LQKENI. CDR3 sequence (DNA): TGTGCCGCAGGGGGCCAAGAGACCCAGTACTTC. It encodes CAAGGQETQYF.

This clonotype was seen repeatedly, ten times or more. The chain is built from TRBV10-3 and TRBJ2-7, with 7 bases aligning to TRBD2. This CDR3 is built from 12 residues. With V trimmed by 10 bases and J by 0 bases, 3 bases remained unmatched. The germline gives CDR1 ENHRY, CDR2 SYGVKD. As DNA, the CDR3 is TGTGCCACCTCGGGAGGCTCCTACGAGCAGTACTTC. It translates to CATSGGSYEQYF.

J is TRBJ1-2 and V is TRBV3-1; possibly TRBD1 for D (5 bases). This CDR3 region has 15 residues. The germline V gene encodes CDR1 LGHDT and CDR2 YNNKEL (reference sequence). The V end was cut by 4 bases, the J end by 8 bases, with 20 bases between. In DNA, the CDR3 is TGTGCCAGCAGCCTCCAAGCAGGGAGTCCCAACGGCTACACCTTC. Its translation: CASSLQAGSPNGYTF.